These T cell receptor beta chains were read from a single sample in a study of brain T cells in children with intractable seizures. This table comes from immunoSEQ multiplex PCR, and its TCRdb copy is limited to in-frame clones, with some not included. The sample lists about 320,000 clones, about 93% occurring once. The sample consisted of peripheral blood, taken around 5 months after surgery. These receptors were taken from a boy younger than two with tuberous sclerosis and intractable seizures. CDR3s include the opening cysteine and the closing phenylalanine or tryptophan. D genes are given only for firm matches. Size tells how often a clone was seen (once, few, many) or the class of an expanded clone, and some rows leave it out.

size | J | V | D | CDR3 | DNA
. | TRBJ1-4 | TRBV5-5 | TRBD1 | CASRIGPGQGKVEKLFF | TGTGCCAGCAGGATTGGTCCGGGACAGGGAAAGGTCGAAAAACTGTTTTTT
. | TRBJ1-2 | TRBV3-1/TRBV3-2 | . | CASSQAGGRGGLHGYTF | TGTGCCAGCAGCCAAGCAGGTGGGAGGGGGGGACTGCATGGCTACACCTTC
. | TRBJ1-5 | TRBV24-1 | . | CATSWGGNQPQHF | TGTGCCACCAGTTGGGGAGGCAATCAGCCCCAGCATTTT
. | TRBJ1-4 | TRBV28 | . | CASNTLQRVTDSTNEKLFF | TGTGCCAGCAACACCCTGCAACGTGTGACGGACTCTACTAATGAAAAACTGTTTTTT
. | TRBJ1-2 | TRBV5-6 | . | CASSLGGDYGYTF | TGTGCCAGCAGCTTAGGTGGCGACTATGGCTACACCTTC
. | TRBJ1-2 | TRBV28 | . | CASSPLRWNGYTF | TGTGCCAGCAGTCCTCTGAGGTGGAATGGCTACACCTTC
. | TRBJ2-7 | TRBV20-1 | . | CSAGIYEQYF | TGCAGTGCTGGGATCTACGAGCAGTACTTC
. | TRBJ1-6 | TRBV28 | . | CASSSGAGVNSPLHF | TGTGCCAGCAGCTCAGGGGCAGGAGTTAATTCACCCCTCCACTTT
. | TRBJ1-5 | TRBV19 | . | CASSTPGRTSNQPQHF | TGTGCCAGTAGTACCCCGGGACGGACCAGCAATCAGCCCCAGCATTTT
. | TRBJ1-2 | TRBV30 | TRBD1 | CAWTTGNYGYTF | TGTGCCTGGACGACAGGGAACTATGGCTACACCTTC
. | TRBJ2-5 | TRBV6-2/TRBV6-3 | TRBD2 | CASSYPGTSGETQYF | TGTGCCAGCAGTTATCCCGGGACTAGCGGAGAGACCCAGTACTTC
. | TRBJ2-3 | TRBV6-2/TRBV6-3 | TRBD2 | CASSYSIPSGATSTDTQYF | TGTGCCAGCAGTTACTCGATACCTAGCGGGGCAACTAGCACAGATACGCAGTATTTT
. | TRBJ2-3 | TRBV25-1 | TRBD2 | CASSESLAGWVADTQYF | TGTGCCAGCAGTGAATCCCTAGCGGGATGGGTAGCGGATACGCAGTATTTT
. | TRBJ1-2 | TRBV19 | TRBD1 | CASSDRGGNYGYTF | TGTGCCAGTAGCGACCGAGGGGGCAACTATGGCTACACCTTC
. | TRBJ2-7 | TRBV2 | TRBD2 | CASSRDSRGTTYEQYF | TGTGCCAGCAGCAGGGACTCACGGGGGACTACCTACGAGCAGTACTTC
. | TRBJ2-7 | TRBV28 | . | CASSLSSRVYEQYF | TGTGCCAGCAGTTTAAGCAGTCGGGTGTACGAGCAGTACTTC
. | TRBJ1-2 | TRBV30 | . | CAWSVQGWGKGYGYTF | TGTGCCTGGAGTGTACAGGGTTGGGGGAAGGGCTATGGCTACACCTTC
. | TRBJ2-7 | TRBV7-3 | . | CASSPDGSYEQYF | TGTGCCAGCAGCCCAGATGGCTCCTACGAGCAGTACTTC
. | TRBJ2-5 | TRBV10-3 | . | CAISEEGTQYF | TGTGCCATCAGTGAGGAGGGAACCCAGTACTTC
. | TRBJ1-1 | TRBV10-3 | . | CAIGTANTEAFF | TGTGCCATCGGCACAGCCAACACTGAAGCTTTCTTT
. | TRBJ1-1 | TRBV5-8 | . | CASSSQYRVDTEAFF | TGTGCCAGCAGCTCCCAATACAGGGTAGACACTGAAGCTTTCTTT
. | TRBJ1-1 | TRBV29-1 | . | CSVEDLYPRPGAFF | TGCAGCGTTGAAGATCTCTACCCCCGACCCGGGGCTTTCTTT
. | TRBJ2-3 | TRBV6-1 | TRBD2 | CAIRTLTSGTDTQYF | TGTGCCATCAGAACACTGACTAGCGGCACAGATACGCAGTATTTT
. | TRBJ2-7 | TRBV4-2 | . | CASSQDGGELSYEQYF | TGTGCCAGCAGCCAAGATGGAGGAGAGTTATCGTACGAGCAGTACTTC
. | TRBJ1-1 | TRBV7-9 | . | CASSLNTEAFF | TGTGCCAGCAGCCTCAACACTGAAGCTTTCTTT
. | TRBJ1-1 | TRBV7-9 | . | CASSLEVMRSAEAFF | TGTGCCAGCAGCTTAGAGGTAATGAGATCGGCTGAAGCTTTCTTT
. | TRBJ2-3 | TRBV9 | . | CASSPMRTDTQYF | TGTGCCAGCAGCCCCATGCGCACAGATACGCAGTATTTT
. | TRBJ2-3 | TRBV2 | . | CASRRAASSTDTQYF | TGTGCCAGCAGGCGCGCTGCTTCTAGCACAGATACGCAGTATTTT
. | TRBJ2-7 | TRBV7-9 | TRBD2 | CASSFGLALSYEQYF | TGTGCCAGCAGCTTCGGACTAGCGCTTTCCTACGAGCAGTACTTC
. | TRBJ1-2 | TRBV7-9 | . | CASSLLTNRVYGYTF | TGTGCCAGCAGCCTTTTAACCAACAGGGTCTATGGCTACACCTTC
. | TRBJ1-1 | TRBV2 | TRBD1 | CASRIDRDTEAFF | TGTGCCAGCAGAATAGACAGGGACACTGAAGCTTTCTTT
. | TRBJ1-3 | TRBV6-4 | . | CASSEKGVGSGNTIYF | TGTGCCAGCAGTGAGAAGGGAGTGGGTTCTGGAAACACCATATATTTT
. | TRBJ1-5 | TRBV5-5 | . | CASSLELGVGQPQHF | TGTGCCAGCAGCTTGGAGTTAGGGGTAGGTCAGCCCCAGCATTTT
. | TRBJ2-7 | TRBV7-2 | . | CASSYHRMSYEQYF | TGTGCCAGCAGTTACCACAGGATGAGCTACGAGCAGTACTTC
. | TRBJ2-1 | TRBV27 | . | CASRADGHGNEQFF | TGTGCCAGCAGGGCAGATGGGCATGGGAATGAGCAGTTCTTC
. | TRBJ2-7 | TRBV19 | TRBD2 | CASSMVVAGAYEQYF | TGTGCCAGTAGTATGGTGGTAGCGGGAGCCTACGAGCAGTACTTC
. | TRBJ2-3 | TRBV6-5 | . | CASTGGPGSTDTQYF | TGTGCCAGCACCGGGGGACCAGGCAGCACAGATACGCAGTATTTT
. | TRBJ2-3 | TRBV5-5 | . | CASSFEGTSTDTQYF | TGTGCCAGCAGCTTCGAGGGTACTAGCACAGATACGCAGTATTTT
. | TRBJ1-6 | TRBV9 | . | CASSETTHNSPLHF | TGTGCCAGCAGCGAGACAACCCATAATTCACCCCTCCACTTT
once | TRBJ2-5 | TRBV5-6 | . | CASSFLGQETQYF | TGTGCCAGCAGCTTCCTAGGTCAAGAGACCCAGTACTTC
. | TRBJ2-7 | TRBV3-1/TRBV3-2 | . | CASSLSWREQYF | TGTGCCAGCAGCTTGTCTTGGAGAGAGCAGTACTTC
. | TRBJ1-6 | TRBV4-1 | . | CASSQGGRYNSPLHF | TGCGCCAGCAGCCAAGGGGGACGGTATAATTCACCCCTCCACTTT
. | TRBJ2-7 | TRBV5-5 | TRBD2 | CASSLPGGRAYEQYF | TGTGCCAGCAGCTTACCGGGAGGGCGAGCCTACGAGCAGTACTTC
. | TRBJ2-7 | TRBV5-1 | . | CASSLAAATSPYEQYF | TGCGCCAGCAGCTTGGCGGCAGCGACCTCCCCCTACGAGCAGTACTTC
. | TRBJ1-5 | TRBV5-4 | TRBD1 | CASSSEGQNQPQHF | TGTGCCAGCAGCTCGGAGGGACAGAATCAGCCCCAGCATTTT
. | TRBJ2-7 | TRBV12-5 | TRBD2 | CASGTSGTSGNYEQYF | TGTGCTAGTGGAACATCCGGGACTAGCGGGAATTACGAGCAGTACTTC
. | TRBJ2-1 | TRBV6-5 | . | CASSPGLTSYNEQFF | TGTGCCAGCAGCCCCGGGCTGACGTCCTACAATGAGCAGTTCTTC
few | TRBJ1-3 | TRBV11-2 | . | CASSLGGSGNTIYF | TGTGCCAGCAGCTTAGGGGGCTCTGGAAACACCATATATTTT
. | TRBJ1-5 | TRBV7-2 | . | CASSLEEGIQPQHF | TGTGCCAGCAGCTTAGAAGAGGGGATTCAGCCCCAGCATTTT
. | TRBJ2-7 | TRBV28 | TRBD2 | CASSLSASGSTHEQYF | TGTGCCAGCAGTTTATCGGCTAGCGGGAGTACTCACGAGCAGTACTTC
. | TRBJ2-7 | TRBV30 | . | CAWSVLGNEQYF | TGTGCCTGGAGTGTATTAGGGAACGAGCAGTACTTC
. | TRBJ2-7 | TRBV27 | . | CASSLRNSYYEQYF | TGTGCCAGCAGTTTACGAAACAGTTACTACGAGCAGTACTTC
. | TRBJ2-1 | TRBV9 | . | CASSVGVEDNEQFF | TGTGCCAGCAGCGTCGGGGTCGAGGACAATGAGCAGTTCTTC
. | TRBJ1-4 | TRBV2 | . | CASRDHTTNEKLFF | TGTGCCAGCAGAGACCACACAACTAATGAAAAACTGTTTTTT
. | TRBJ2-5 | TRBV2 | TRBD1 | CASRWTGETQYF | TGTGCCAGCAGGTGGACAGGAGAGACCCAGTACTTC
. | TRBJ2-3 | TRBV19 | . | CASSISNGGTDTQYF | TGTGCCAGTAGTATATCTAACGGTGGCACAGATACGCAGTATTTT
. | TRBJ2-7 | TRBV20-1 | TRBD2 | CSASTLAGSSYEQYF | TGCAGTGCTAGTACCCTAGCGGGGAGCTCCTACGAGCAGTACTTC
. | TRBJ2-1 | TRBV21-1 | . | CASSKEGTVNEQFF | TGTGCCAGCAGCAAAGAGGGGACCGTCAATGAGCAGTTCTTC
. | TRBJ2-7 | TRBV6-6 | . | CASSPTGLGPYEQYF | TGTGCCAGCAGTCCTACAGGGCTGGGGCCCTACGAGCAGTACTTC
. | TRBJ1-1 | TRBV7-2 | . | CASSYRVNTEAFF | TGTGCCAGCAGCTACAGGGTGAACACTGAAGCTTTCTTT